The clone carrying this T cell receptor (beta chain) was observed a handful of times. The target antigen is unknown. Trimming took 0 bases from V and 1 from J, leaving 3 bases between them. There are 13 residues in the CDR3. Per the germline V gene, CDR1 is GTSNPN and CDR2 is SVGIG (reference sequence). This entry comes from a study of response to subunit inactivated influenza vaccine. TCRdb re-called the RT-PCR reads with MiXCR, one entry per CDR3 protein. The sample carries around 530,000 distinct CDR3 sequences, approximately 12% recorded once. Findings and limits, study-wide: After each seasonal influenza vaccination, few new T cells are recruited, the authors suggested.

The starting material was PBMCs from blood, obtained on the day of vaccination. V gene TRBV30 combines with J gene TRBJ2-2; D is uncertain. This sequence originates from a man aged 50-60 years who received an inactivated influenza vaccine. CDR3 sequence: CAWSVVNTGELFF. In nucleotides, the CDR3 is TGTGCCTGGAGTGTAGTGAACACCGGGGAGCTGTTTTTT.